This T cell receptor beta chain was identified in a study of PD-L1 blockade in urothelial cancer. Overall study context: Prior chemotherapy ranged from 0 to 3 regimens per patient. Blood was evaluated 3 weeks (second dose) and 6 weeks after therapy began. Each blood sample yielded a median of 141,255 T cells.

CDR3 length: 16 amino acids. Trimming removed 4 bases from V and 8 bases from J; junction bases left unmatched: 8. The germline gives CDR1 KGHSH, CDR2 LQKENI. The table came from immunoSEQ multiplex PCR; TCRdb's copy has only in-frame clones and leaves some out. The repertoire includes about 28,000 clones, around 85% of them detected once, and roughly 1.9% sits in the top ten. The rearrangement uses TRBV18 and TRBJ2-4; 13 bases match TRBD2. Sequences were derived from PBMCs, sampled around atezolizumab (anti-PD-L1) treatment. This receptor was taken from a man aged 45-65 years with urothelial cancer. The CDR3 spells CASSHGTSGARDIQYF. The DNA for the CDR3 is TGTGCCAGCTCACACGGGACTAGCGGGGCGAGGGACATTCAGTACTTC.